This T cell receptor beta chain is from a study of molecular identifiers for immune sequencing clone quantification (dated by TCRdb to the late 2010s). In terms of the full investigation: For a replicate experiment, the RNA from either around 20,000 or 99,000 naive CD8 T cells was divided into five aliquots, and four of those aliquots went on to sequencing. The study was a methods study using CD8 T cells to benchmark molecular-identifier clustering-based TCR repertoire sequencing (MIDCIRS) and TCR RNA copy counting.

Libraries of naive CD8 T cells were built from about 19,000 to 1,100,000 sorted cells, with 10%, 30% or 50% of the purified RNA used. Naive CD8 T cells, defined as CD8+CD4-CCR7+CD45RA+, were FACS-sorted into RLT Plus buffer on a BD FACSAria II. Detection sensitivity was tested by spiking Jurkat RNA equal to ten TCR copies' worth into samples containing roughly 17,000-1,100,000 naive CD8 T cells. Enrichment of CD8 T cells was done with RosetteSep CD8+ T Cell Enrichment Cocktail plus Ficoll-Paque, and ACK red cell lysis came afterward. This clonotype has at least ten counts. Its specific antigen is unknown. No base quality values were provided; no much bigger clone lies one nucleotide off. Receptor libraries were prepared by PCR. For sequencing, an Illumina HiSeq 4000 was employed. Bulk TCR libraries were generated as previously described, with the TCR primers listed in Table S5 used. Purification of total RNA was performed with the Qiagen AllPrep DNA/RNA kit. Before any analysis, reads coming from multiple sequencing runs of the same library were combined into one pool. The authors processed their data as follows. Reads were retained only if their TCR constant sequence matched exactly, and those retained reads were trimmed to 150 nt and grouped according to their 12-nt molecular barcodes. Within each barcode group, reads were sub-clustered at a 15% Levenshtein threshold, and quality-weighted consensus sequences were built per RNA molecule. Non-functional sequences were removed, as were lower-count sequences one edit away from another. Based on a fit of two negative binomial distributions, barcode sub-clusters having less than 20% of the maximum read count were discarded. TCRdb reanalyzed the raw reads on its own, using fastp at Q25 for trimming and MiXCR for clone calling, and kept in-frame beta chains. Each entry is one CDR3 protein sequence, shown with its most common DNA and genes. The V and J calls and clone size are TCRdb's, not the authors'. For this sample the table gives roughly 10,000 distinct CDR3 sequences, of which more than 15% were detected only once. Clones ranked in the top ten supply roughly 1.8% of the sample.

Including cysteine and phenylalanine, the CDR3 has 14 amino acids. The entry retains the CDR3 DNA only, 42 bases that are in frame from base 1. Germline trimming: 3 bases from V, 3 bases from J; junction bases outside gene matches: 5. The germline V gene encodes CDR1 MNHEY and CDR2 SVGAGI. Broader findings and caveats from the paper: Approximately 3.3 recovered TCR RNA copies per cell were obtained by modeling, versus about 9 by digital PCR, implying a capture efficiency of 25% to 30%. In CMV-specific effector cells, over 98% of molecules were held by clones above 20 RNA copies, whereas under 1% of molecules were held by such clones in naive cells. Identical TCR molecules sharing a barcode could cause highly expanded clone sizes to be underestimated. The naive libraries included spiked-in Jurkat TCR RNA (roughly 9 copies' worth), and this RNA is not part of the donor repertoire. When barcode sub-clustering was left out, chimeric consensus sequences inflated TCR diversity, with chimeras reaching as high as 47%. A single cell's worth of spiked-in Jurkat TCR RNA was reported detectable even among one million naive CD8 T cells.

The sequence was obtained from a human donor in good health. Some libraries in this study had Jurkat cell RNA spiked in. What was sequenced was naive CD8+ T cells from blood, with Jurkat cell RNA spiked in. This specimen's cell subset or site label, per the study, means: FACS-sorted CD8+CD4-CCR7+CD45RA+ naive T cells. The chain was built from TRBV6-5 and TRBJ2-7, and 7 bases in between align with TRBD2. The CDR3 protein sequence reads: CASSYSGRYYEQYF. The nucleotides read TGTGCCAGCAGTTATTCCGGGAGGTACTACGAGCAGTACTTC.